These T cell receptor beta chains were read from a single sample in a study of graft-versus-host responses after intestinal transplantation. These receptors' targets are unknown. Assay: immunoSEQ multiplex PCR; the TCRdb copy retains only in-frame clones and omits some. The data show about 110,000 clones, roughly 86% seen once. The material was unstimulated CD4+ T cells sorted from spleen or lymph node cells, obtained before transplant. The receptors were sampled from a human donor who was the organ donor for an intestinal transplant. Each CDR3 is given with its conserved first and last residue. A D gene is named only where the DNA matches it firmly. Rows may omit the clone size; those that give it use once, few, many or a size class.

J gene,V gene,D gene,clone size,CDR3 protein,CDR3 DNA
TRBJ2-5,TRBV18,NA,NA,CASSTDRETQYF,TGTGCCAGCTCAACAGACCGAGAGACCCAGTACTTC
TRBJ2-5,TRBV18,NA,NA,CASSPITRETQYF,TGTGCCAGCTCACCGATTACCCGAGAGACCCAGTACTTC
TRBJ2-7,TRBV9,TRBD2,NA,CASSVASGSFYEQYF,TGTGCCAGCAGCGTAGCTAGCGGGAGTTTTTACGAGCAGTACTTC
TRBJ2-3,TRBV5-4,NA,NA,CASSFLGLAGTDTQYF,TGTGCCAGCAGCTTCCTGGGGCTAGCCGGAACAGATACGCAGTATTTT
TRBJ1-1,TRBV19,TRBD1,NA,CASSDRVNTEAFF,TGTGCCAGTAGTGACAGGGTGAACACTGAAGCTTTCTTT
TRBJ2-5,TRBV27,TRBD2,NA,CASRRRGGQETQYF,TGTGCCAGCAGGAGGCGGGGGGGGCAAGAGACCCAGTACTTC
TRBJ1-2,TRBV19,NA,NA,CASSIDVWGLQRPNYGYTF,TGTGCCAGTAGTATAGACGTCTGGGGACTCCAGCGCCCTAACTATGGCTACACCTTC
TRBJ1-1,TRBV7-9,NA,NA,CASSLAQNTEAFF,TGTGCCAGCAGCTTAGCCCAGAACACTGAAGCTTTCTTT
TRBJ1-5,TRBV6-1,NA,once,CASSGGITGQPQHF,TGTGCCAGCAGTGGTGGGATAACGGGGCAGCCCCAGCATTTT
TRBJ1-2,TRBV20-1,NA,NA,CSVGTNYGYTF,TGCAGTGTGGGGACTAACTATGGCTACACCTTC
TRBJ2-7,TRBV6-1,NA,NA,CASSGSTYEQYF,TGTGCCAGCAGTGGCAGCACCTACGAGCAGTACTTC
TRBJ1-1,TRBV30,NA,once,CASTGLAGTEAFF,TGTGCCTCGACAGGTCTGGCGGGCACTGAAGCTTTCTTT
TRBJ1-6,TRBV11-2,NA,NA,CASSYSGQLNSPLHF,TGTGCCAGCAGCTATTCTGGGCAGCTTAATTCACCCCTCCACTTT
TRBJ1-1,TRBV15,TRBD1,NA,CATRDGQGDTEAFF,TGTGCCACCAGGGATGGACAGGGAGACACTGAAGCTTTCTTT
TRBJ2-1,TRBV19,TRBD1,NA,CASSIEGQGASSYNEQFF,TGTGCCAGTAGTATAGAAGGACAGGGGGCGAGCTCCTACAATGAGCAGTTCTTC
TRBJ1-4,TRBV7-9,NA,few,CASTGRATNEKLFF,TGTGCCAGCACCGGACGGGCAACTAATGAAAAACTGTTTTTT
TRBJ2-7,TRBV5-1,TRBD1,NA,CASSLLGTGSYEQYF,TGCGCCAGCAGCTTGCTCGGGACAGGCTCCTACGAGCAGTACTTC
TRBJ2-7,TRBV12-5,TRBD1,NA,CASGLGTGSYEQYF,TGTGCTAGTGGTTTGGGGACAGGCTCCTACGAGCAGTACTTC
TRBJ2-7,TRBV6-1,NA,NA,CASSTGPSYEQYF,TGTGCCAGCAGTACGGGACCCAGCTACGAGCAGTACTTC
TRBJ1-3,TRBV6-1,NA,NA,CATMTSGNTIYF,TGTGCCACCATGACCTCTGGAAACACCATATATTTT
TRBJ1-2,TRBV9,NA,NA,CASSLLDNYGYTF,TGTGCCAGCAGCCTCCTTGACAACTATGGCTACACCTTC
TRBJ2-5,TRBV19,NA,NA,CASSMADISETQYF,TGTGCCAGTAGTATGGCCGACATAAGCGAGACCCAGTACTTC
TRBJ2-1,TRBV5-1,NA,NA,CASSLTELNEQFF,TGCGCCAGCAGCTTAACAGAGCTCAATGAGCAGTTCTTC
TRBJ1-6,TRBV2,TRBD1,once,CASSTTGYSPLHF,TGTGCCAGCAGTACGACAGGGTATTCACCCCTCCACTTT
TRBJ1-4,TRBV10-1,NA,NA,CASQGDSHEKLFF,TGCGCCAGCCAAGGGGATTCCCATGAAAAACTGTTTTTT
TRBJ2-7,TRBV2,NA,NA,CAGNWAPQVEQYF,TGTGCCGGCAACTGGGCCCCTCAAGTAGAGCAGTACTTC
TRBJ1-1,TRBV18,NA,NA,CASSPQKQGTEAFF,TGTGCCAGCTCACCTCAAAAACAGGGCACTGAAGCTTTCTTT
TRBJ1-3,TRBV5-1,NA,NA,CASSSGSSGNTIYF,TGCGCCAGCAGCTCGGGGTCCTCTGGAAACACCATATATTTT
TRBJ1-2,TRBV5-1,NA,NA,CASSLGSAFGYTF,TGCGCCAGCAGCTTGGGCTCAGCCTTTGGCTACACCTTC
TRBJ1-5,TRBV6-1,NA,NA,CANWRFGHF,TGTGCCAACTGGCGATTTGGGCATTTT
TRBJ1-1,TRBV19,NA,NA,CASSMGRENTEAFF,TGTGCCAGTAGTATGGGCCGGGAGAACACTGAAGCTTTCTTT
TRBJ1-5,TRBV2,TRBD1,NA,CASREQGASNQPQHF,TGTGCCAGCAGGGAACAGGGGGCGAGCAATCAGCCCCAGCATTTT
TRBJ2-3,TRBV14,NA,NA,CASSQGSPRQYF,TGTGCCAGCAGCCAAGGCAGCCCGCGGCAGTATTTT
TRBJ1-1,TRBV6-5,NA,NA,CASSYSRDKNTEAFF,TGTGCCAGCAGTTACTCGAGGGACAAGAACACTGAAGCTTTCTTT
TRBJ1-1,TRBV6-5,TRBD1,once,CASSYAGQGTEAFF,TGTGCCAGCAGTTACGCGGGACAGGGCACTGAAGCTTTCTTT
TRBJ2-7,TRBV19,NA,NA,CASSIDMGSYEQYF,TGTGCCAGTAGTATAGATATGGGCAGCTACGAGCAGTACTTC
TRBJ1-2,TRBV11-2,TRBD1,NA,CASSLKTGIYGYTF,TGTGCCAGCAGCTTAAAGACAGGGATCTACGGCTACACCTTC
TRBJ2-2,TRBV5-4,NA,NA,CASSLAWQSTGELFF,TGTGCCAGCAGCTTGGCCTGGCAGTCCACCGGGGAGCTGTTTTTT
TRBJ2-7,TRBV5-4,TRBD2,NA,CASQLWGGTPGEQYF,TGTGCCAGCCAACTATGGGGGGGGACCCCGGGGGAGCAGTACTTC
TRBJ2-2,TRBV6-1,NA,NA,CASIKGANTGELFF,TGTGCCAGCATAAAGGGGGCGAACACCGGGGAGCTGTTTTTT
TRBJ1-5,TRBV6-1,TRBD1,once,CASSVGTGGNQPQHF,TGTGCCAGCAGTGTAGGGACAGGGGGCAATCAGCCCCAGCATTTT
TRBJ1-6,TRBV27,NA,NA,CASRTYGTDRGSPLHF,TGTGCCAGCAGAACCTACGGGACGGATCGCGGTTCACCCCTCCACTTT
TRBJ2-7,TRBV14,TRBD2,once,CASSQLAGVSNEQYF,TGTGCCAGCAGCCAACTAGCGGGAGTGTCGAACGAGCAGTACTTC
TRBJ2-1,TRBV30,TRBD2,NA,CAWKAGGGYEQFF,TGTGCCTGGAAAGCGGGAGGGGGGTATGAGCAGTTCTTC
TRBJ1-2,TRBV11-2,NA,NA,CASSLVNSINYGYTF,TGTGCCAGCAGCTTAGTTAACAGTATTAACTATGGCTACACCTTC
TRBJ2-7,TRBV7-3,TRBD2,NA,CASSPGTSGLHEQYF,TGCGCCAGCAGCCCCGGGACTAGCGGCTTGCACGAGCAGTACTTC
TRBJ2-3,TRBV7-9,NA,NA,CASSSGTDTQYF,TGTGCCAGCAGCTCCGGTACAGATACGCAGTATTTT
TRBJ2-5,TRBV5-1,NA,NA,CASSPTSKETQYF,TGCGCCAGCAGCCCGACTAGTAAAGAGACCCAGTACTTC
TRBJ2-7,TRBV5-5,NA,few,CASSSSYEQYF,TGTGCCAGCAGCAGCTCCTACGAGCAGTACTTC
TRBJ1-1,TRBV11-3,TRBD1,NA,CASSWGQATLEAFF,TGTGCCAGCAGCTGGGGACAGGCGACCCTAGAAGCTTTCTTT
TRBJ2-5,TRBV5-4,TRBD1,NA,CASSFGRTGGETQYF,TGTGCCAGCAGCTTTGGTCGGACAGGGGGGGAGACCCAGTACTTC
TRBJ2-5,TRBV7-2,NA,NA,CASSRAQRETQYF,TGTGCCAGCAGCCGGGCACAGAGAGAGACCCAGTACTTC
TRBJ2-1,TRBV6-6,TRBD2,NA,CASKPGLEGEQFF,TGTGCCAGCAAACCGGGACTAGAGGGTGAGCAGTTCTTC
TRBJ2-7,TRBV5-1,TRBD1,NA,CASRTRPTGVRDRDYEQYF,TGCGCCAGCAGGACCAGGCCCACGGGGGTCCGGGACAGGGACTACGAGCAGTACTTC
TRBJ2-1,TRBV7-9,TRBD2,few,CASSLEGRLAQQFF,TGTGCCAGCAGCTTAGAGGGGAGACTAGCCCAACAGTTCTTC
TRBJ2-7,TRBV5-6,NA,NA,CASSLRGAYEQYF,TGTGCCAGCAGCTTGCGTGGCGCCTACGAGCAGTACTTC
TRBJ2-5,TRBV9,TRBD2,NA,CASSRGGGAPETQYF,TGTGCCAGCAGCAGAGGCGGGGGGGCCCCTGAGACCCAGTACTTC
TRBJ1-5,TRBV6-1,TRBD1,NA,CASTTQGAKGQPQHF,TGTGCCAGCACCACACAGGGGGCGAAGGGTCAGCCCCAGCATTTT
TRBJ2-3,TRBV7-9,NA,NA,CASSLAWGSGDTQYF,TGTGCCAGCAGCTTAGCGTGGGGCTCGGGAGATACGCAGTATTTT
TRBJ1-5,TRBV2,TRBD1,NA,CASSVDRDQPQHF,TGTGCCAGCAGTGTCGACAGGGACCAGCCCCAGCATTTT